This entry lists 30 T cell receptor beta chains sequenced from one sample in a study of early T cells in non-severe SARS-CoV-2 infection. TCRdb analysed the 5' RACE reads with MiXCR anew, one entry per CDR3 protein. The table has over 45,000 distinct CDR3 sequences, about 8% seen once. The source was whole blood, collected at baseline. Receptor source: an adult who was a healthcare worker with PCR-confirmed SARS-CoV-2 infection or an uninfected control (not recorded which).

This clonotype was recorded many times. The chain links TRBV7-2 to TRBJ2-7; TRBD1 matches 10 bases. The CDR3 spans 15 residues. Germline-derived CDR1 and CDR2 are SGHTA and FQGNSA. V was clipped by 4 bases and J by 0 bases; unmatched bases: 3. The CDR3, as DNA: TGTGCCAGCAGCTCGGACAGGGGGTTCTCCTACGAGCAGTACTTC. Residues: CASSSDRGFSYEQYF.

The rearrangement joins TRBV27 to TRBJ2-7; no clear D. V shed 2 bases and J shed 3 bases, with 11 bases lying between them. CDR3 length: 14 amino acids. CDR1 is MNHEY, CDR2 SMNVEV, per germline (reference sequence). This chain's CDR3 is CASSLGPAYYEQYF. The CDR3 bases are TGTGCCAGCAGTTTAGGACCAGCCTACTACGAGCAGTACTTC.

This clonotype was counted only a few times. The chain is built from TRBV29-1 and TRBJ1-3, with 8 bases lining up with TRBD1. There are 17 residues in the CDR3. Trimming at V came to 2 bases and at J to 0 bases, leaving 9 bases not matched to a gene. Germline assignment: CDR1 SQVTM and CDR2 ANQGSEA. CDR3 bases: TGCAGCGTTGAATCGGGGACAGGAGCCTTCTCTGGAAACACCATATATTTT. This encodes CSVESGTGAFSGNTIYF. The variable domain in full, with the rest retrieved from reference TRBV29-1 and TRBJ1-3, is SAVISQKPSRDICQRGTSLTIQCQVDSQVTMMFWYRQQPGQSLTLIATANQGSEATYESGFVIDKFPISRPNLTFSTLTVSNMSPEDSSIYLCSVESGTGAFSGNTIYFGEGSWLTVV.

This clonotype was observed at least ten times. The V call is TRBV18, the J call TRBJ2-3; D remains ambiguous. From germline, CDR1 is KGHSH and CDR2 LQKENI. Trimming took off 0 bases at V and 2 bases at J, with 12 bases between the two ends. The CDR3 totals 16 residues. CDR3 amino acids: CASSPPGSQVTDTQYF. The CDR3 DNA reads TGTGCCAGCTCACCACCGGGCTCCCAGGTCACAGATACGCAGTATTTT.

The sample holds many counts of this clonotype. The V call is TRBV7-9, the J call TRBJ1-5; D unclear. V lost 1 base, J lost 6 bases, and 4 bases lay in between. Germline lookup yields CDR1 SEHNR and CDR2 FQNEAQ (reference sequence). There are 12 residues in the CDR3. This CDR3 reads CASSLGPQPQHF. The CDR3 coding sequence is TGTGCCAGCAGCTTAGGGCCTCAGCCCCAGCATTTT.

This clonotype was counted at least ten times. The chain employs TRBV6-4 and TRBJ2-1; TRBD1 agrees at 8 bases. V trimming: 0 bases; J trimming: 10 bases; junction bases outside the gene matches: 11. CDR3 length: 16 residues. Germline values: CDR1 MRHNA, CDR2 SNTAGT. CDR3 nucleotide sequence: TGTGCCAGCAGTGACTCGCCGGACAGGGCCGTCCAGGAGCAGTTCTTC. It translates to CASSDSPDRAVQEQFF.

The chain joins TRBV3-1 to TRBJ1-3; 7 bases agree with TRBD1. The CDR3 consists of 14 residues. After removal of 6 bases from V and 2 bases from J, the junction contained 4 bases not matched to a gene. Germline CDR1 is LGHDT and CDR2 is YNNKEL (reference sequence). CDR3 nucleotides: TGTGCCAGCAGATTTGGGACAGCTGGAAACACCATATATTTT. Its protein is CASRFGTAGNTIYF.

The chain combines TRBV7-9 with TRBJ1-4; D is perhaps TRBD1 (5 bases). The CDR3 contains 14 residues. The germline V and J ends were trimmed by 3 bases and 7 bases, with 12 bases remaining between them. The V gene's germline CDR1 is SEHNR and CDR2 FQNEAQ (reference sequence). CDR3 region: CASSFRQGTEKLFF. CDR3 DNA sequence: TGTGCCAGCAGCTTTCGGCAGGGCACTGAAAAACTGTTTTTT. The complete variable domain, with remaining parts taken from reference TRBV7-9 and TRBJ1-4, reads DTGVSQNPRHKITKRGQNVTFRCDPISEHNRLYWYRQTLGQGPEFLTYFQNEAQLEKSRLLSDRFSAERPKGSFSTLEIQRTEQGDSAMYLCASSFRQGTEKLFFGSGTQLSVL.

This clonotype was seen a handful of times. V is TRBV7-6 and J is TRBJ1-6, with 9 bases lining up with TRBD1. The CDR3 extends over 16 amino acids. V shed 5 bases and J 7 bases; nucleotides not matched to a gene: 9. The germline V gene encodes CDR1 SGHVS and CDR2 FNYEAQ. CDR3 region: CASSMEQGAKNSPLHF. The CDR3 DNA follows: TGTGCCAGCAGCATGGAACAGGGGGCGAAGAATTCACCCCTCCACTTT.

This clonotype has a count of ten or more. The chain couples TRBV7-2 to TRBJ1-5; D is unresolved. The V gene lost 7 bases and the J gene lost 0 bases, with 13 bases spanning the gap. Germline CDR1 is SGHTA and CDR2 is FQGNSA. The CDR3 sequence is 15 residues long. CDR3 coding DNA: TGTGCCAGCACCACCACTATCAGTAGCAATCAGCCCCAGCATTTT. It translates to CASTTTISSNQPQHF.

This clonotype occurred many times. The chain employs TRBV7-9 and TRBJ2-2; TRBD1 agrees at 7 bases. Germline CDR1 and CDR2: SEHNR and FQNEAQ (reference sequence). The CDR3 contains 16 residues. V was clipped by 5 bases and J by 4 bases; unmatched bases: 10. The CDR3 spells CASSPQAGGFTGELFF. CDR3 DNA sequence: TGTGCCAGCAGCCCACAGGCAGGGGGTTTCACCGGGGAGCTGTTTTTT.

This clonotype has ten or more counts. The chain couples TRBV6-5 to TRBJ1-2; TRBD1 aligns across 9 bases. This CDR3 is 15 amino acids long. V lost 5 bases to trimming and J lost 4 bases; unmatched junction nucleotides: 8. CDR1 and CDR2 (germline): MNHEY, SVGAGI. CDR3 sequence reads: CASSPYRGPSYGYTF. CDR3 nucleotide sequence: TGTGCCAGCAGTCCTTACAGGGGGCCGAGCTATGGCTACACCTTC.

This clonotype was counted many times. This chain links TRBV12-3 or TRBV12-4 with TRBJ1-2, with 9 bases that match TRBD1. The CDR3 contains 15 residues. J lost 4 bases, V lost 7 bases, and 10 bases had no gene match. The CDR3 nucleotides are TGTGCCAGCATCACTACAGGGGGCGTCAGCTATGGCTACACCTTC. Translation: CASITTGGVSYGYTF.

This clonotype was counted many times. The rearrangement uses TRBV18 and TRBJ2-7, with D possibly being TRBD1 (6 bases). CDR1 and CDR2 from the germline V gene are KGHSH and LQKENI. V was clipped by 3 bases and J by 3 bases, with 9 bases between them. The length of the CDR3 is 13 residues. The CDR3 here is CASSPSDSYEQYF. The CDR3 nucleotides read TGTGCCAGCTCACCTTCGGACAGCTACGAGCAGTACTTC. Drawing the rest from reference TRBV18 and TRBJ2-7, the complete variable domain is NAGVMQNPRHLVRRRGQEARLRCSPMKGHSHVYWYRQLPEEGLKFMVYLQKENIIDESGMPKERFSAEFPKEGPSILRIQQVVRGDSAAYFCASSPSDSYEQYFGPGTRLTVT.

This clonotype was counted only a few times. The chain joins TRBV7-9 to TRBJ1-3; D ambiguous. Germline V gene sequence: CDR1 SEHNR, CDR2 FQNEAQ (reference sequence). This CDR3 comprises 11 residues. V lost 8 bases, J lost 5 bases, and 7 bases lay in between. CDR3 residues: CASGARNTIYF. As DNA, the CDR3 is TGTGCCAGCGGCGCCCGAAACACCATATATTTT.

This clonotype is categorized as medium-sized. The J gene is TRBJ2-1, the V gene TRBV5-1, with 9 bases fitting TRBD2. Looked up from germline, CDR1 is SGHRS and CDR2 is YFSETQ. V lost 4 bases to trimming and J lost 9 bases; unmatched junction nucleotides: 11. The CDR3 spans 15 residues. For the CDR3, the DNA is TGCGCCAGCAGCCCGGATCCGGGACTAGCCGGTGAGCAGTTCTTC. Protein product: CASSPDPGLAGEQFF. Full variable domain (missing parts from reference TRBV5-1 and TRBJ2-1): KAGVTQTPRYLIKTRGQQVTLSCSPISGHRSVSWYQQTPGQGLQFLFEYFSETQRNKGNFPGRFSGRQFSNSRSEMNVSTLELGDSALYLCASSPDPGLAGEQFFGPGTRLTVL.

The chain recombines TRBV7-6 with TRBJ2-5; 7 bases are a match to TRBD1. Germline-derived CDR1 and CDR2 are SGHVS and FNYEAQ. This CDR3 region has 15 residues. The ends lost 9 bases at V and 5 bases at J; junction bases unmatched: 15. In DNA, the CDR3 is TGTGCCAGTCAGTTAGGGACAGCCTCCCAGGAGACCCAGTACTTC. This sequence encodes CASQLGTASQETQYF.

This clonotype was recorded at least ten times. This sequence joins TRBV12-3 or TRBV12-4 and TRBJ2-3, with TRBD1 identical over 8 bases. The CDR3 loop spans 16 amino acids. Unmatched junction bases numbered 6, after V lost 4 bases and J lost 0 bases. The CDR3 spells CASSWRTGQSTDTQYF. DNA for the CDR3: TGTGCCAGCAGTTGGAGGACAGGGCAGAGCACAGATACGCAGTATTTT.

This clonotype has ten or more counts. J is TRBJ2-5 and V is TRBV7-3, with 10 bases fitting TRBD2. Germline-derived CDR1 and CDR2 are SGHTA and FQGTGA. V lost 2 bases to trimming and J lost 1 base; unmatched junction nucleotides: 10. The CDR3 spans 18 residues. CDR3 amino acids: CASSLRGVLAGVQETQYF. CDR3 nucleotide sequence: TGTGCCAGCAGCTTACGTGGGGTGCTAGCGGGAGTCCAAGAGACCCAGTACTTC.

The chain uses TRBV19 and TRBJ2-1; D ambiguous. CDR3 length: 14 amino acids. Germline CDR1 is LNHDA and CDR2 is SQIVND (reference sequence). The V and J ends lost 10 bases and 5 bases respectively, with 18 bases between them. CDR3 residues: CATAPIGENNEQFF. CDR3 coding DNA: TGTGCCACTGCGCCCATCGGAGAGAACAATGAGCAGTTCTTC.

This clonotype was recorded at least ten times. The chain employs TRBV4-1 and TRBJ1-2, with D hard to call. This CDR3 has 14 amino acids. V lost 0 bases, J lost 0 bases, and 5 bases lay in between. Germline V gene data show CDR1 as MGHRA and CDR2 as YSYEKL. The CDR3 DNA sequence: TGCGCCAGCAGCCAAGAAGCAGCTAACTATGGCTACACCTTC. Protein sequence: CASSQEAANYGYTF.

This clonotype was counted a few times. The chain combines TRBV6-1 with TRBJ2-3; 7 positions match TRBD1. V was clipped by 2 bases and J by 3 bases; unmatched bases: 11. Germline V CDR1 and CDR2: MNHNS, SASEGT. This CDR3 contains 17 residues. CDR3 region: CASSERQGRIDTDTQYF. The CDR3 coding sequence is TGTGCCAGCAGTGAAAGACAGGGAAGGATTGATACAGATACGCAGTATTTT.

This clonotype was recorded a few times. This CDR3 is CASSLSGTTAGELFF. The CDR3 region has the DNA TGTGCCAGCAGTTTGTCGGGGACCACCGCCGGGGAGCTGTTTTTT. This rearrangement joins TRBV12-3 or TRBV12-4 to TRBJ2-2; D is possibly TRBD1 or TRBD2 (5 bases each). The CDR3 is 15 residues long. V was cut by 3 bases and J by 6 bases, with 14 bases left in between.

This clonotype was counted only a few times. CDR3 coding DNA: TGCAGCGTTGACAGGGACAGCTCCTACAATGAGCAGTTCTTC. Translated, it gives CSVDRDSSYNEQFF. The chain links TRBV29-1 to TRBJ2-1; 7 positions agree with TRBD1. Trimming took 3 bases from V and 0 from J; bases not matched to a gene: 2. Per germline, CDR1 SQVTM and CDR2 ANQGSEA. This CDR3 region has 14 residues.

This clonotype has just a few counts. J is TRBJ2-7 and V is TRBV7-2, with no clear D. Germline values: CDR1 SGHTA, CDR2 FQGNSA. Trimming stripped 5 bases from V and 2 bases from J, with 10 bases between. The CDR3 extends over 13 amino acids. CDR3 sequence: CASSLQIPYEQYF. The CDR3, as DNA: TGTGCCAGCAGCCTACAGATACCCTACGAGCAGTACTTC.

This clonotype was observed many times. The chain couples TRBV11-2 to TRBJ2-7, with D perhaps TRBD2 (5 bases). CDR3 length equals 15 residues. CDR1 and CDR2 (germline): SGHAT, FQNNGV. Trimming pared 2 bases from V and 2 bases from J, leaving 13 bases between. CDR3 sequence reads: CASSLSSGKAYEQYF. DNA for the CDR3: TGTGCCAGCAGCTTAAGTTCGGGAAAAGCCTACGAGCAGTACTTC.

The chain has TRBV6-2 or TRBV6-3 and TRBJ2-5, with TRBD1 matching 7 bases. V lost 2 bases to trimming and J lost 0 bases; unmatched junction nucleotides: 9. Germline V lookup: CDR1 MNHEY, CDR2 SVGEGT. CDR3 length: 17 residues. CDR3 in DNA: TGTGCCAGCAGTTACCCGGCGGACAGGAGGTACCAAGAGACCCAGTACTTC. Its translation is CASSYPADRRYQETQYF.

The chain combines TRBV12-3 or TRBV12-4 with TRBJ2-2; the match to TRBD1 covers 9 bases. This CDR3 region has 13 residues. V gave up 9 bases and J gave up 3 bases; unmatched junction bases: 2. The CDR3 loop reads CARRTGDTGELFF. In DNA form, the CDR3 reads TGTGCCAGGAGGACAGGGGACACCGGGGAGCTGTTTTTT.

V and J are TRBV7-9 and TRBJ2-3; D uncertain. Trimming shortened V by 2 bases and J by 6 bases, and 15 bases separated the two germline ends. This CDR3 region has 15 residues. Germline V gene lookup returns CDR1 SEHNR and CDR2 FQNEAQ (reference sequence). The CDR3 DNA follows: TGTGCCAGCAGCTTACGGCCCTCGCTGGGGGATACGCAGTATTTT. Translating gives CASSLRPSLGDTQYF.

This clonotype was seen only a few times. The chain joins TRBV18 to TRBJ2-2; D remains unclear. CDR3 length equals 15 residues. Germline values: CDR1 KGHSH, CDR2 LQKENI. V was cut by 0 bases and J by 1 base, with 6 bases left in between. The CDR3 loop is CASSPPGWNTGELFF. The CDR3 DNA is TGTGCCAGCTCACCACCAGGGTGGAACACCGGGGAGCTGTTTTTT.